Listed below are T cell receptor beta chains from one sample, sequenced in a study of lymphopenia after photon versus proton radiotherapy. Measured with immunoSEQ multiplex PCR; TCRdb has only the in-frame clones, and not every one. The table lists approximately 47,000 clones, about 85% of them singletons. The sequencing here drew on peripheral blood, taken from a patient treated with photon-based radiotherapy. Receptors originate from a man aged 35 to 55 with gastric cancer. The CDR3 runs from the conserved cysteine through the conserved F or W. Each record gives: clone size, D gene, V gene, J gene, CDR3 DNA, CDR3 protein. A D gene is named only where the DNA matches it firmly. Clone size is shown for a subset of rows, as once, few, many or a class of expanded clone.

NA	NA	TRBV5-6	TRBJ2-3	TGTGCCAGCACCAAAACAGATACGCAGTATTTT	CASTKTDTQYF
NA	TRBD2	TRBV7-2	TRBJ2-1	TGTGCCAGCAGCCGTAGCGGGGGGGCCCACAATGAGCAGTTCTTC	CASSRSGGAHNEQFF
NA	NA	TRBV13	TRBJ1-1	TGTGCCAGCAGCTTAGGGGGGCAGACTGAAGCTTTCTTT	CASSLGGQTEAFF
NA	TRBD1	TRBV7-3	TRBJ1-1	TGTGCCAGCAGCTTTACAGGGGGCACTGAAGCTTTCTTT	CASSFTGGTEAFF
NA	NA	TRBV5-1	TRBJ1-1	TGCGCCAGCAGCCTACAGACCCTGGGCACTGAAGCTTTCTTT	CASSLQTLGTEAFF
NA	NA	TRBV4-1	TRBJ1-6	TGCGCCAGCAGCCAAGAGGGCTGGGGGCCTTCACCCCTCCACTTT	CASSQEGWGPSPLHF
NA	NA	TRBV7-3	TRBJ2-3	TGTGCCAGCAGCTTAGAAACGGGTACGCAGTATTTT	CASSLETGTQYF
NA	NA	TRBV7-9	TRBJ2-1	TGTGCCAGCAGCTCCAGGGCGGGGACCTACAATGAGCAGTTCTTC	CASSSRAGTYNEQFF
NA	NA	TRBV18	TRBJ2-7	TGTGCCAGCTCATTGCTAGCTTCAACCTACGAGCAGTACTTC	CASSLLASTYEQYF
NA	TRBD1	TRBV7-2	TRBJ2-3	TGTGCCAGCAGCTCCCGGGACAGGGGGCCGGATACGCAGTATTTT	CASSSRDRGPDTQYF
NA	NA	TRBV7-2	TRBJ2-7	TGTGCCAGCAGCCCCGGACGGACCCGCTCCTACGAGCAGTACTTC	CASSPGRTRSYEQYF
NA	NA	TRBV5-1	TRBJ2-3	TGCGCCAGCAGCTTGGGGTCCCGAAGCACAGATACGCAGTATTTT	CASSLGSRSTDTQYF
NA	NA	TRBV7-3	TRBJ1-6	TGTGCCAGCAGCTTAAGGGCAGCGAGGGATTCACCCCTCCACTTT	CASSLRAARDSPLHF
NA	NA	TRBV28	TRBJ2-5	TGTGCCAGCAGTTTAGGGGAACCAGGGGCAGAGACCCAGTACTTC	CASSLGEPGAETQYF
NA	NA	TRBV4-1	TRBJ1-2	TGCGCCAGCAGCCAAGAGTCGGGCAGGGGTCCAGGTCACACCTTC	CASSQESGRGPGHTF
NA	TRBD1	TRBV5-4	TRBJ1-6	TGTGCCAGCAGCTTAGGGACAGGGGTGAATTCACCCCTCCACTTT	CASSLGTGVNSPLHF
once	TRBD1	TRBV18	TRBJ1-1	TGTGCCAGCTCACACACAGGGGCGAGGGATGAAGCTTTCTTT	CASSHTGARDEAFF
NA	TRBD2	TRBV4-2	TRBJ2-7	TGTGCCAGCAGCCAAGATCGAGGGGGACTAGCGGCCCCTAGGGAGCAGTACTTC	CASSQDRGGLAAPREQYF
few	NA	TRBV5-6	TRBJ2-7	TGTGCCAGCAGCCCCCTAGGACAGGGAGGGTCTAACGAGCAGTACTTC	CASSPLGQGGSNEQYF
NA	NA	TRBV18	TRBJ1-2	TGTGCCAGCTCACCAGGTTACACCCTAGAGAACTATGGCTACACCTTC	CASSPGYTLENYGYTF
NA	NA	TRBV27	TRBJ1-6	TGTGCCAGCAGTTTAGAGTCGGGGGGTCGGTCACCCCTCCACTTT	CASSLESGGRSPLHF
NA	TRBD1	TRBV7-6	TRBJ2-2	TGTGCCAGCAGCCGCCGGGACAGGTTGATACCCGGGGAGCTGTTTTTT	CASSRRDRLIPGELFF
NA	TRBD1	TRBV19	TRBJ2-3	TGTGCCAGTAGTATCGGACAGGGTATAGATACGCAGTATTTT	CASSIGQGIDTQYF
NA	TRBD2	TRBV30	TRBJ2-7	TGTGCCTGGGGTAGCGGGGGGGCCGACGAGCAGTACTTC	CAWGSGGADEQYF
NA	NA	TRBV9	TRBJ2-7	TGTGCCAGCAGCGTAGCAGGGGCCGCGGGGTACGAGCAGTACTTC	CASSVAGAAGYEQYF
NA	TRBD1	TRBV9	TRBJ1-1	TGTGCCAGCAGCGTAGCCCCGACAGGGCCTATGGAAGCTTTCTTT	CASSVAPTGPMEAFF
NA	NA	TRBV29-1	TRBJ2-1	TGCAGCGTTCTCTTAAACCAAGGCAATGAGCAGTTCTTC	CSVLLNQGNEQFF
NA	TRBD1	TRBV6-1	TRBJ2-5	TGTGCCAGCAGTGAACTCGGGACAGACCAAGAGACCCAGTACTTC	CASSELGTDQETQYF
NA	NA	TRBV10-3	TRBJ1-3	TGTGCCATCAGTGATCGGACATCTGGAAACACCATATATTTT	CAISDRTSGNTIYF
NA	TRBD1	TRBV9	TRBJ1-3	TGTGCCAGCAGCGTAGGACAGGGGACCGGAAACACCATATATTTT	CASSVGQGTGNTIYF
NA	NA	TRBV5-1	TRBJ1-1	TGCGCCAGCAGCTTCGGGGGCGAGAACACTGAAGCTTTCTTT	CASSFGGENTEAFF
few	NA	TRBV14	TRBJ1-2	TGTGCCAGCAGCCTCAGACAAGCCAGTGGCTACACCTTC	CASSLRQASGYTF
NA	NA	TRBV5-1	TRBJ2-6	TGCGCCAGCAGCTTGGGGGGCAGCTCTGGGGCCAACGTCCTGACTTTC	CASSLGGSSGANVLTF
NA	NA	TRBV9	TRBJ2-1	TGTGCCAGCAGCCCAGGGGGCGGGGGGTACAATGAGCAGTTCTTC	CASSPGGGGYNEQFF
few	NA	TRBV7-2	TRBJ1-2	TGTGCCAGCAGCACAGCCCTTGAGGGGTATGGCTACACCTTC	CASSTALEGYGYTF
NA	TRBD1	TRBV7-2	TRBJ1-4	TGTGCCAGCAGCTCCCGACAGGGGGGGGAAAAACTGTTTTTT	CASSSRQGGEKLFF
once	NA	TRBV9	TRBJ1-6	TGTGCCAGCAGCCCGGGGACGGTTGAGCCCCTCCACTTT	CASSPGTVEPLHF
NA	TRBD2	TRBV9	TRBJ2-3	TGTGCCAGCAGCGTAGCAGGAGTGGGGGGGAGAACAGATACGCAGTATTTT	CASSVAGVGGRTDTQYF
NA	TRBD1	TRBV5-8	TRBJ2-3	TGTGCCAGCAGCTTGTCGCACAGGGGTACAGATACGCAGTATTTT	CASSLSHRGTDTQYF
NA	TRBD1	TRBV7-9	TRBJ2-7	TGTGCCAGCAGCTTAGGGGGGACAGGGGGCTCCTACGAGCAGTACTTC	CASSLGGTGGSYEQYF
NA	NA	TRBV30	TRBJ1-1	TGTGCCTGGAGCCCGTTGACTGAAGCTTTCTTT	CAWSPLTEAFF